This TCR beta chain emerged from a study of graft-versus-host responses after intestinal transplantation. Background on the study: Anti-thymocyte globulin served as induction for all recipients, who then took tacrolimus and steroids for about 3 years. Study-level points and caveats: Analysis identified GvH clones in recipient marrow, with some appearing first in ileum or blood.

Repertoires were generated with immunoSEQ multiplex PCR, while TCRdb's copy carries only in-frame clones and drops some. The sample lists about 14,000 clones, about 93% occurring once. Points on this clone: Its antigen is undetermined.

Source: PBMCs, taken 9 days after transplant. This clonotype was sampled from a human patient who received an intestinal transplant, so some T cells may come from the graft donor.

The CDR3 DNA reads TGTGCCAGCAGCCACCCGTACACTGAAGCTTTCTTT. As protein: CASSHPYTEAFF. The J gene is TRBJ1-1, the V gene TRBV14; D gene unclear. There are 12 residues in the CDR3. Trimming stripped 3 bases from V and 3 bases from J, with 5 bases between. Germline V gene sequence: CDR1 SGHDN, CDR2 FVKESK. The full variable domain, rest sourced from reference TRBV14 and TRBJ1-1, is EAGVTQFPSHSVIEKGQTVTLRCDPISGHDNLYWYRRVMGKEIKFLLHFVKESKQDESGMPNNRFLAERTGGTYSTLKVQPAELEDSGVYFCASSHPYTEAFFGQGTRLTVV.